These 3 T cell receptor beta chains share one sample of origin, sequenced in a study of OX40 agonist ivuxolimab in advanced cancers. Produced via immunoSEQ multiplex PCR; TCRdb's table is partial and in-frame only. The data contain some 90,000 clones, around 90% of them singletons. The input for sequencing was CD4+ or CD8+ T cells sorted from blood, taken in a trial of the OX40 agonist ivuxolimab. These receptors were taken from an adult with an advanced solid tumor such as melanoma, head and neck, liver or kidney cancer.

Points on this clone: Other DNA sequences in the same sample also yield this CDR3. The chain employs TRBV11-2 and TRBJ2-1; possible D gene TRBD1, 5 bases. The V gene lost 1 base and the J gene lost 8 bases, with 15 bases spanning the gap. CDR1 and CDR2 from the germline V gene are SGHAT and FQNNGV. CDR3 length: 15 amino acids. The CDR3 DNA follows: TGTGCCAGCAGCTTAGTGGGTCAGGGCCGAGATGAGCAGTTCTTC. It is translated as CASSLVGQGRDEQFF.

The chain links TRBV11-3 to TRBJ2-1; 10 nucleotides match TRBD2. The CDR3 spans 15 residues. Per germline, CDR1 SGHNT and CDR2 YENEEA. After removal of 5 bases from V and 4 bases from J, the junction contained 5 bases not matched to a gene. CDR3 residues: CASSPTSGTYNEQFF. As DNA, the CDR3 is TGTGCCAGCAGCCCTACTAGCGGGACATACAATGAGCAGTTCTTC.

The chain uses TRBV25-1 and TRBJ2-5; 7 nucleotides align to TRBD1. The J segment lost 5 bases and the V segment lost 5 bases, leaving 8 bases of the junction unmatched. The CDR3 loop spans 14 amino acids. CDR1 and CDR2 (germline): MGHDK, SYGVNS. CDR3 coding DNA: TGTGCCAGCAGTAATGACAGGGTAGCGGAGACCCAGTACTTC. Amino acids: CASSNDRVAETQYF.